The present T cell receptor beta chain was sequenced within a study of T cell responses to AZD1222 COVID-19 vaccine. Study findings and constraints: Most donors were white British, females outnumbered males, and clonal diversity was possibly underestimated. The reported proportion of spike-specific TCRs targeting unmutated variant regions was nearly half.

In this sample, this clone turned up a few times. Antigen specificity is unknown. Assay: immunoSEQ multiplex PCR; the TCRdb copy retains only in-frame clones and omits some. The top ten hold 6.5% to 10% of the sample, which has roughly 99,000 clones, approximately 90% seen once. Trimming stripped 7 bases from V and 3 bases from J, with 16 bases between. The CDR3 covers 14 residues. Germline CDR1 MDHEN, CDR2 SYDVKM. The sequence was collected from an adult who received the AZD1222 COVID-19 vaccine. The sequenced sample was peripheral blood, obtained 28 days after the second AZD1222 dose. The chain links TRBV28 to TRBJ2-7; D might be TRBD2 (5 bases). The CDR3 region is CASNPTTSGYEQYF. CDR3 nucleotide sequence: TGTGCCAGCAACCCGACTACGAGCGGCTACGAGCAGTACTTC.